This is a list of T cell receptor beta chains from one sample in a study of T cell repertoires and HLA-DP antigens. Antigen specificity for these receptors is unknown. TCRdb's table, derived via immunoSEQ multiplex PCR, lists solely in-frame clones and lacks some. Of around 100,000 clones detected, more than 85% appear once; the ten largest clones hold around 0.25%. What was sequenced was CD4+ T cells from PBMCs. These receptors all come from a woman under 30 in good health and CMV-seronegative. Each CDR3 is given with its conserved first and last residue. The D gene is left open where the match is weak. Size values are once, few and many counts, or a class for expanded clones, and some rows have none.

d_gene: -; abundance: once; v_gene: TRBV19; j_gene: TRBJ1-6; CDR3nt: TGTGCCAGTAGTATAGCCGTCGGAGACGTCTATAATTCACCCCTCCACTTT; CDR3aa: CASSIAVGDVYNSPLHF
d_gene: -; abundance: -; v_gene: TRBV29-1; j_gene: TRBJ2-7; CDR3nt: TGCAGCGTTGTCGGCGGGACGAGCTCCTACGAGCAGTACTTC; CDR3aa: CSVVGGTSSYEQYF
d_gene: TRBD1; abundance: -; v_gene: TRBV19; j_gene: TRBJ2-5; CDR3nt: TGTGCCAGTAGCCGACCTCCGGGACAGGGGGTTTGGGGAGAGACCCAGTACTTC; CDR3aa: CASSRPPGQGVWGETQYF
d_gene: TRBD2; abundance: -; v_gene: TRBV5-1; j_gene: TRBJ2-3; CDR3nt: TGCGCCAGGGTAGCGGGAGGGCTCAACACAGATACGCAGTATTTT; CDR3aa: CARVAGGLNTDTQYF
d_gene: TRBD2; abundance: -; v_gene: TRBV28; j_gene: TRBJ2-2; CDR3nt: TGTGCCAGCGGGACTAGCGGGAACACCGGGGAGCTGTTTTTT; CDR3aa: CASGTSGNTGELFF
d_gene: -; abundance: -; v_gene: TRBV7-9; j_gene: TRBJ2-5; CDR3nt: TGTGCCAGCAGCCGACCGCGGGATTACCAAGAGACCCAGTACTTC; CDR3aa: CASSRPRDYQETQYF
d_gene: -; abundance: -; v_gene: TRBV27; j_gene: TRBJ1-4; CDR3nt: TGTGCCAGCAGTTTCGGCGGGTCAGGGCTAGGCGATAAACTGTTTTTT; CDR3aa: CASSFGGSGLGDKLFF
d_gene: -; abundance: -; v_gene: TRBV19; j_gene: TRBJ2-3; CDR3nt: TGTGCCAGTGAACAGGAAACTAGCACAGATACGCAGTATTTT; CDR3aa: CASEQETSTDTQYF
d_gene: -; abundance: -; v_gene: TRBV18; j_gene: TRBJ1-6; CDR3nt: TGTGCCAGCTCACCGGACCCTGATTCACCCCTCCACTTT; CDR3aa: CASSPDPDSPLHF
d_gene: -; abundance: -; v_gene: TRBV5-1; j_gene: TRBJ2-1; CDR3nt: TGCGCCAGCAGCTTACGACTCGGAAGCTCCTACAATGAGCAGTTCTTC; CDR3aa: CASSLRLGSSYNEQFF
d_gene: -; abundance: -; v_gene: TRBV7-8; j_gene: TRBJ1-1; CDR3nt: TGTGCCAGCACCATCTCAGGGACACCGGGGACTGAAGCTTTCTTT; CDR3aa: CASTISGTPGTEAFF
d_gene: TRBD1; abundance: -; v_gene: TRBV9; j_gene: TRBJ1-1; CDR3nt: TGTGCCAGCAGCGCCATGACAGGGGGCTACACTGAAGCTTTCTTT; CDR3aa: CASSAMTGGYTEAFF
d_gene: -; abundance: -; v_gene: TRBV7-2; j_gene: TRBJ2-3; CDR3nt: TGTGCCAGCAGCTTAGGCAGGGGATATACGCAGTATTTT; CDR3aa: CASSLGRGYTQYF
d_gene: -; abundance: -; v_gene: TRBV28; j_gene: TRBJ2-6; CDR3nt: TGTGCCAGCAGTGGGGGTCTCTCTGGGGCCAACGTCCTGACTTTC; CDR3aa: CASSGGLSGANVLTF
d_gene: -; abundance: few; v_gene: TRBV5-1; j_gene: TRBJ1-5; CDR3nt: TGCGCCAGCAGCTTGGACGGGAATCAGCCCCAGCATTTT; CDR3aa: CASSLDGNQPQHF
d_gene: -; abundance: -; v_gene: TRBV28; j_gene: TRBJ2-1; CDR3nt: TGTGCCAGCAATTCTGGTAGGGATGAGCAGTTCTTC; CDR3aa: CASNSGRDEQFF
d_gene: TRBD1; abundance: -; v_gene: TRBV14; j_gene: TRBJ1-2; CDR3nt: TGTGCCAGCAGCCCACAGGACAGGGTCCCTGGCTACACCTTC; CDR3aa: CASSPQDRVPGYTF
d_gene: -; abundance: -; v_gene: TRBV25-1; j_gene: TRBJ1-6; CDR3nt: TGTGCCAGCAGTCCCACCCGGGGAACCACCGGCAATTCACCCCTCCACTTT; CDR3aa: CASSPTRGTTGNSPLHF